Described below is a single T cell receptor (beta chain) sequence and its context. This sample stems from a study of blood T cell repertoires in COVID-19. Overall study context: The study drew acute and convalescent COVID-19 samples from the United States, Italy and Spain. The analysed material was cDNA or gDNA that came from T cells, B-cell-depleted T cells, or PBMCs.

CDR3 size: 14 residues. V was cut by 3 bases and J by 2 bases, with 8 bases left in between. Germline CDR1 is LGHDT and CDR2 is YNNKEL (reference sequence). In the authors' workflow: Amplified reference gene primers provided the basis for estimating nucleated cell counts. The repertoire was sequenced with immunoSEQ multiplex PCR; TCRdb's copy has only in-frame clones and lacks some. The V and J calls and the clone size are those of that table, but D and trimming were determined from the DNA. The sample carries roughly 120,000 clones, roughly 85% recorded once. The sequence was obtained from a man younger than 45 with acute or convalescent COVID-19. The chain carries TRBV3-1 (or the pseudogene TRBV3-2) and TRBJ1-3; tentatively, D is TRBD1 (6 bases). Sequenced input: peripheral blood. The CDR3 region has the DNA TGTGCCAGCAGCCACGGGGGGCCTGGAAACACCATATATTTT. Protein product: CASSHGGPGNTIYF.